The clone carrying this T cell receptor (beta chain) was seen only once. Its antigen is unknown. Profiling relied on immunoSEQ multiplex PCR, and the TCRdb table lists in-frame clones only, not all of them. The profile shows roughly 130,000 clones, 70% to 90% of them singletons. These data are taken from a study of T cell responses to AZD1222 COVID-19 vaccine. Study outcomes and limitations: Just six people given AZD1222 tested seropositive at baseline.

CDR3 length: 11 amino acids. This chain connects TRBV21-1 to TRBJ1-2; TRBD1 is the table's D call and was not checked against the DNA. TRBV21-1 is labeled a pseudogene. This TCR came from an adult in good health. This material consisted of peripheral blood, taken on day 0 of AZD1222 vaccination. CDR3 sequence: CARQGSYGYTF. For the CDR3, the DNA is TGTGCCCGACAGGGGAGCTATGGCTACACCTTC.